Sequencing of this T cell receptor beta chain was carried out in a study of graft-versus-host responses after intestinal transplantation. For the study at large: All recipients were given anti-thymocyte globulin induction, and tacrolimus and steroids were then administered for roughly 3 years. The study's findings and limits: Recipient marrow held GvH clones, some first seen in ileum or blood. Early post-transplant falls in HvG clones accompanied the peak levels of circulating GvH clones. Elevated graft-versus-host to host-versus-graft clonal ratios in allografts were recorded for patients with graft-donor T cell macrochimerism.

CDR3 size: 15 residues. Per the germline V gene, CDR1 is LNHNV and CDR2 is YYDKDF (reference sequence). Trimming stripped 4 bases from V and 8 bases from J, with 18 bases between. Assay used: immunoSEQ multiplex PCR; TCRdb lists only in-frame clones, some missing. The sample records about 29,000 clones, approximately 93% being singletons. Worth noting for this clone: Its matching antigen is unknown.

The TCR comes from a human patient who received an intestinal transplant, so some T cells may come from the graft donor. The chain couples TRBV15 to TRBJ2-4, with D possibly matching TRBD2 (5 bases). Sequenced here: PBMCs, sampled approximately 69 days after intestinal transplant. CDR3 coding DNA: TGTGCCACCAGCACCACGGGATATCGGGTCGACATTCAGTACTTC. This sequence encodes CATSTTGYRVDIQYF.